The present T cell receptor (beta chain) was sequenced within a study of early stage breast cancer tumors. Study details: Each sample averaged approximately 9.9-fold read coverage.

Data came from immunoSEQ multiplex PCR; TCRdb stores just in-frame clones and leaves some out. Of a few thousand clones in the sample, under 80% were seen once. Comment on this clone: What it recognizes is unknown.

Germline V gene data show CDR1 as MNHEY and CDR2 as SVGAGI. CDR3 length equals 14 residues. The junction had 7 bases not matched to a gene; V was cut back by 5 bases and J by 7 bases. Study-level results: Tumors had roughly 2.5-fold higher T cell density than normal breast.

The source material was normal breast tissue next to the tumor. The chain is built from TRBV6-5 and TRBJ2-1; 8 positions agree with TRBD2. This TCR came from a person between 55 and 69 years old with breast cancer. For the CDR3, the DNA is TGTGCCAGCAGTCCTAGCGGGTGGGGGAATGAGCAGTTCTTC. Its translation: CASSPSGWGNEQFF.